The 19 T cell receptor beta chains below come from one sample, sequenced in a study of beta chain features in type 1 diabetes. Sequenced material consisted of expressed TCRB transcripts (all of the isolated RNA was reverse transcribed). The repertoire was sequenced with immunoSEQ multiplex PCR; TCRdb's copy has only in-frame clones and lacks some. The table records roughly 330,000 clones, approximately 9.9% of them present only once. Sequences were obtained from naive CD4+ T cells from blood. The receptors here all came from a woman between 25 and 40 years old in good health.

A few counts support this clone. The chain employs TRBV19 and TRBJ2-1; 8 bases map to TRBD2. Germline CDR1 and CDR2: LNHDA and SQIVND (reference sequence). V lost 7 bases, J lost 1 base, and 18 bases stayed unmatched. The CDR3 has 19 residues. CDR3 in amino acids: CASTRGGGFTRRSYNEQFF. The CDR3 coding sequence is TGTGCCAGTACTCGGGGGGGAGGATTCACAAGGCGGTCCTACAATGAGCAGTTCTTC.

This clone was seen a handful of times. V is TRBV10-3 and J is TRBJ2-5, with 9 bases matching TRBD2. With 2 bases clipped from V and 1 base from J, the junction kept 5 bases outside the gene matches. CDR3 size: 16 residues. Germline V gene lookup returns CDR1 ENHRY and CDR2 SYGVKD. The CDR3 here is CAISETASGTQETQYF. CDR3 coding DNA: TGTGCCATCAGTGAGACGGCTAGCGGGACCCAAGAGACCCAGTACTTC.

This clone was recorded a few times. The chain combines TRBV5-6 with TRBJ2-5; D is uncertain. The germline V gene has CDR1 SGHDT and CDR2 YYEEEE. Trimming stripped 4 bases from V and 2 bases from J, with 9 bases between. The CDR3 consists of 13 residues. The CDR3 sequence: CASSRGRQETQYF. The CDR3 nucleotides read TGTGCCAGCAGCCGTGGCAGACAAGAGACCCAGTACTTC.

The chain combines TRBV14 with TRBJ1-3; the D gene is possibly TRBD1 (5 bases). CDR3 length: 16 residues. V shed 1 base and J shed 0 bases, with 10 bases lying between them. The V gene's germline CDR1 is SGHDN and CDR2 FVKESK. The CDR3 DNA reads TGTGCCAGCAGCCAAGTCGGTGGGGCCTCTGGAAACACCATATATTTT. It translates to CASSQVGGASGNTIYF.

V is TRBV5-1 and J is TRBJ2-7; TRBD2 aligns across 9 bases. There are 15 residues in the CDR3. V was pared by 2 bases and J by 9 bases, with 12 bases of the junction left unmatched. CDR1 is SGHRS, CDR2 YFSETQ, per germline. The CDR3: CASSFLAGVDEGQYF. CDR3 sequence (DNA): TGCGCCAGCAGCTTCTTAGCGGGAGTGGATGAAGGGCAGTACTTC.

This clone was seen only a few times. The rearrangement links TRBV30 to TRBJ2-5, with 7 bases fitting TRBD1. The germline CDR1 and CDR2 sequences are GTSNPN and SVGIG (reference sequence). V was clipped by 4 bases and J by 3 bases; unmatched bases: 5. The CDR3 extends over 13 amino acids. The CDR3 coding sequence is TGTGCCTGGACTCGGGACAGTGAAGAGACCCAGTACTTC. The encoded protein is CAWTRDSEETQYF.

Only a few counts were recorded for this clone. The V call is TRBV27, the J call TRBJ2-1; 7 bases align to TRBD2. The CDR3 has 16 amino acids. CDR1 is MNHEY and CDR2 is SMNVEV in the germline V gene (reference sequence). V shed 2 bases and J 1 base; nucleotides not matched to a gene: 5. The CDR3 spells CASSLHPSGSYNEQFF. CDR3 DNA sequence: TGTGCCAGCAGTTTACACCCTAGCGGTTCCTACAATGAGCAGTTCTTC.

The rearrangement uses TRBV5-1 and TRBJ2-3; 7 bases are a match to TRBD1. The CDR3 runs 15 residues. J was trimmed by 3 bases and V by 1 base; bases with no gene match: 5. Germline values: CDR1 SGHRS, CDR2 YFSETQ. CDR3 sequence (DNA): TGCGCCAGCAGCTTGAAGGGGGCTATGACAGATACGCAGTATTTT. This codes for CASSLKGAMTDTQYF.

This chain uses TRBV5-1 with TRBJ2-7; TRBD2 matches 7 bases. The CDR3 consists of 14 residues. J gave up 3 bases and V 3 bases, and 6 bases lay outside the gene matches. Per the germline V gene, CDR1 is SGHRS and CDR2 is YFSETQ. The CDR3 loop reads CASSWGGIGYEQYF. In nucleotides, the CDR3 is TGCGCCAGCAGCTGGGGGGGGATCGGCTACGAGCAGTACTTC.

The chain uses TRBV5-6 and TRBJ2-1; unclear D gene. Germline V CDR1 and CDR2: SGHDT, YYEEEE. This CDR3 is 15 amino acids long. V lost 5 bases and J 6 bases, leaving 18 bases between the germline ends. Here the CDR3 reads CASRFPTRRGNEQFF. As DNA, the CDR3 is TGTGCCAGCAGATTCCCCACACGGCGCGGCAATGAGCAGTTCTTC. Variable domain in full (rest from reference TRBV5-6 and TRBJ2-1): DAGVTQSPTHLIKTRGQQVTLRCSPKSGHDTVSWYQQALGQGPQFIFQYYEEEERQRGNFPDRFSGHQFPNYSSELNVNALLLGDSALYLCASRFPTRRGNEQFFGPGTRLTVL.

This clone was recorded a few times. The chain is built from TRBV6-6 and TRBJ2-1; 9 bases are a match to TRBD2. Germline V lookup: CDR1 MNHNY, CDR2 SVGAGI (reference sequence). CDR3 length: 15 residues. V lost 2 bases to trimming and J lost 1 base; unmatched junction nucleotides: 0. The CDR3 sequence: CASSYSGGSYNEQFF. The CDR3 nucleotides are TGTGCCAGCAGTTACAGCGGGGGGTCCTACAATGAGCAGTTCTTC.

The CDR3 DNA follows: TGTGCCAGCAGCTCTACTCTAGCGGAGCCCTACAATGAGCAGTTCTTC. It is translated as CASSSTLAEPYNEQFF. The chain combines TRBV7-3 with TRBJ2-1; TRBD2 matches 7 bases. Germline assignment: CDR1 SGHTA and CDR2 FQGTGA. Trimming cost V 4 bases and J 2 bases; bases outside gene matches: 8. This CDR3 is 16 amino acids long.

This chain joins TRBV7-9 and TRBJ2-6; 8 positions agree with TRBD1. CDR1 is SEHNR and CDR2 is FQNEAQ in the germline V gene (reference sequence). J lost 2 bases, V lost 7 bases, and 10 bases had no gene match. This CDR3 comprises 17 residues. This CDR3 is CASNPGQVVTGANVLTF. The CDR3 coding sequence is TGTGCCAGCAACCCGGGACAGGTGGTAACTGGGGCCAACGTCCTGACTTTC. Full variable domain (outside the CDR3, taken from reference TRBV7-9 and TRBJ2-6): DTGVSQNPRHKITKRGQNVTFRCDPISEHNRLYWYRQTLGQGPEFLTYFQNEAQLEKSRLLSDRFSAERPKGSFSTLEIQRTEQGDSAMYLCASNPGQVVTGANVLTFGAGSRLTVL.

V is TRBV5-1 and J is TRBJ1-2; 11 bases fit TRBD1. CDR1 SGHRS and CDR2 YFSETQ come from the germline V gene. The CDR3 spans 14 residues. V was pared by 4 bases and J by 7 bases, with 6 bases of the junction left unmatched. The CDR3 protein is CASSEGQGESGYTF. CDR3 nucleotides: TGCGCCAGCAGCGAGGGACAGGGGGAGAGTGGCTACACCTTC.

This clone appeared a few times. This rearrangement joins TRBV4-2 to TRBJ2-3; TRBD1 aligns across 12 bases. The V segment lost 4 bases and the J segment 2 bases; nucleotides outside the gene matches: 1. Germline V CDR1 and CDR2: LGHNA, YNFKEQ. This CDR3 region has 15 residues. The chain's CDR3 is CASSPGQGATDTQYF. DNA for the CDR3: TGTGCCAGCAGCCCGGGACAGGGGGCCACAGATACGCAGTATTTT.

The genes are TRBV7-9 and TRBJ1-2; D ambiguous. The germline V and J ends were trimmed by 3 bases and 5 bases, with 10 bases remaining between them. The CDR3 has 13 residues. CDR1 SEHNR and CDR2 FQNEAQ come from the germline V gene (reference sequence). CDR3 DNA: TGTGCCAGCAGCTTGGCTGGCAAGTATGGCTACACCTTC. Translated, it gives CASSLAGKYGYTF.

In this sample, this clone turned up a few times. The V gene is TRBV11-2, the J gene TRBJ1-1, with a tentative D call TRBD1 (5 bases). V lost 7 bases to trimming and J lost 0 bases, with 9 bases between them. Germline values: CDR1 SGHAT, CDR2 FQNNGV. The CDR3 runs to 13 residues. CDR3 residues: CASTQTVNTEAFF. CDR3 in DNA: TGTGCCAGCACCCAGACAGTGAACACTGAAGCTTTCTTT.

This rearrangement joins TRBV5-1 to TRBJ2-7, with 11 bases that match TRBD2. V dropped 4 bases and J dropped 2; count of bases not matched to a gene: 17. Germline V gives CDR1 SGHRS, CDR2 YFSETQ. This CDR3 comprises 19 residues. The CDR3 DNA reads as TGCGCCAGCAGCAGCGGGGGCCTCCCTCTAGCGGGAGGCACCTACGAGCAGTACTTC. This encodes CASSSGGLPLAGGTYEQYF.

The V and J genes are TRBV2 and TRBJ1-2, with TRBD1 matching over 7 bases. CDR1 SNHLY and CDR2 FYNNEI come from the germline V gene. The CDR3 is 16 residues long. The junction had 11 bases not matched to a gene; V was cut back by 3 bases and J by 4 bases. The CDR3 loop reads CASSDGSRGHVYGYTF. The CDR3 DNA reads TGTGCCAGCAGTGATGGTTCGAGGGGGCACGTCTATGGCTACACCTTC.